The 32 T cell receptor beta chains presented below share a single source sample, sequenced in a study of Ad26.COV2.S vaccination and SARS-CoV-2 variants. Sequencing used immunoSEQ multiplex PCR; TCRdb keeps in-frame clones, though not all of them. The sample records roughly 700,000 clones, approximately 88% being singletons. Treatment of the sample: some 20 received Ad26.COV2.S at low or high dose, single or two shots; several received placebo; per-sample allocation not given. It was on day 63 after the first vaccine or placebo injection that samples were taken. This sample comprised peripheral blood, obtained in a trial of Ad26.COV2.S vaccine versus placebo. The origin of the receptors is a person between 18 and 60 years old who received the Ad26.COV2.S COVID-19 vaccine or a placebo.

The gene calls are TRBV12-3 or TRBV12-4 and TRBJ1-4; D unclear. Trimming removed 3 bases from V and 8 bases from J, with 10 bases in between. This CDR3 is built from 13 residues. The CDR3, as DNA: TGTGCCAGCAGTTTCGGGTCGCCGGAAAAACTGTTTTTT. It codes for CASSFGSPEKLFF.

The V and J genes are TRBV9 and TRBJ2-7; D is perhaps TRBD2 (6 bases). The CDR3 consists of 15 residues. V dropped 1 base and J dropped 4 bases, with 15 bases sitting between them. Germline V gene lookup returns CDR1 SGDLS and CDR2 YYNGEE. The CDR3 nucleotides read TGTGCCAGCAGCGTATATCCGGGGGAGGTTTACGAGCAGTACTTC. Protein product: CASSVYPGEVYEQYF.

The V gene is TRBV3-1 (or the pseudogene TRBV3-2), the J gene TRBJ1-6; D ambiguous. Germline V lookup: CDR1 LGHDT, CDR2 YNNKEL (reference sequence). This CDR3 spans 13 amino acids. Trimming removed 1 base from V and 8 bases from J, with 6 bases in between. CDR3 sequence reads: CASSQGEDSPLHF. The CDR3 DNA sequence: TGTGCCAGCAGCCAAGGGGAGGATTCACCCCTCCACTTT.

The chain combines TRBV11-1 with TRBJ1-1; 10 positions match TRBD1. Germline V gene lookup returns CDR1 SGHAT and CDR2 FQDESV (reference sequence). The CDR3 contains 13 residues. With V trimmed by 5 bases and J by 7 bases, 4 bases remained unmatched. This CDR3 reads CASSHGQGGEAFF. The CDR3, as DNA: TGTGCCAGCAGCCACGGACAGGGGGGTGAAGCTTTCTTT.

This clone occurred once. This chain links TRBV3-1 (or the pseudogene TRBV3-2) with TRBJ1-6, with TRBD1 as a possible D gene (6 bases). V was cut by 4 bases and J by 7 bases, with 8 bases left in between. This CDR3 contains 13 residues. Germline assignment: CDR1 LGHDT and CDR2 YNNKEL (reference sequence). The CDR3 bases are TGTGCCAGCAGCCCAGGGGCAAATTCACCCCTCCACTTT. Translated, it gives CASSPGANSPLHF.

The chain carries TRBV30 and TRBJ2-2; D is tentatively TRBD1 or TRBD2 (5 bases each). The CDR3 is made up of 10 amino acids. The ends were cut back, 7 bases at V and 8 bases at J, with 8 bases in the middle. CDR1 GTSNPN and CDR2 SVGIG come from the germline V gene (reference sequence). The CDR3 bases are TGTGCCTTGGGGGTAGGGGAGCTGTTTTTT. Translated, it gives CALGVGELFF. Variable domain in full (rest from reference TRBV30 and TRBJ2-2): SQTIHQWPATLVQPVGSPLSLECTVEGTSNPNLYWYRQAAGRGLQLLFYSVGIGQISSEVPQNLSASRPQDRQFILSSKKLLLSDSGFYLCALGVGELFFGEGSRLTVL.

The chain carries TRBV30 and TRBJ2-7; TRBD2 agrees at 7 bases. The CDR3 is 15 amino acids. Losses at the gene ends were 0 bases for V and 2 bases for J; bases not matched to a gene: 7. Germline values: CDR1 GTSNPN, CDR2 SVGIG (reference sequence). Written as DNA, the CDR3 is TGTGCCTGGAGTGTACGGCTAGCGGCTACCTACGAGCAGTACTTC. Translated: CAWSVRLAATYEQYF.

The chain recombines TRBV5-1 with TRBJ1-4; TRBD1 matches 11 bases. The trim removed 0 bases at V and 3 bases at J, leaving 4 bases unmatched. This CDR3 has 17 amino acids. In germline, CDR1 is SGHRS, CDR2 YFSETQ. The CDR3 loop reads CASSLGTGGAANEKLFF. In DNA form, the CDR3 reads TGCGCCAGCAGCTTGGGGACAGGGGGCGCCGCTAATGAAAAACTGTTTTTT.

This clone was picked up one time. This rearrangement joins TRBV5-1 to TRBJ2-1, with 8 bases aligning to TRBD2. V was clipped by 2 bases and J by 6 bases; unmatched bases: 10. This CDR3 has 16 residues. Germline V gene data show CDR1 as SGHRS and CDR2 as YFSETQ. CDR3 protein: CASSFESGRPLNEQFF. The CDR3 DNA reads TGCGCCAGCAGCTTCGAGAGCGGGAGACCCCTCAATGAGCAGTTCTTC.

The chain is built from TRBV5-1 and TRBJ2-7; weak D call: TRBD1 (5 bases). This CDR3 contains 13 residues. Trimming left V 2 bases short and J 3 bases short, with 9 bases between. Germline CDR1 reads SGHRS; CDR2 reads YFSETQ. The CDR3 loop reads CASSLTGNYEQYF. The CDR3 DNA sequence: TGCGCCAGCAGCTTAACAGGAAACTACGAGCAGTACTTC.

This clone has a handful of counts. The chain uses TRBV6-5 and TRBJ1-6; the D is unclear. Germline V gene data show CDR1 as MNHEY and CDR2 as SVGAGI. V lost 6 bases, J lost 5 bases, and 11 bases lay in between. The CDR3 has 14 amino acids. The CDR3 nucleotides are TGTGCCAGCAGACGGCCCGGCAATAATTCACCCCTCCACTTT. As protein: CASRRPGNNSPLHF.

J is TRBJ2-6 and V is TRBV5-5, with unresolved D. The germline CDR1 and CDR2 sequences are SGHKS and YYEKEE (reference sequence). The germline V and J ends were trimmed by 1 base and 0 bases, with 11 bases remaining between them. The CDR3 contains 17 residues. The DNA for the CDR3 is TGTGCCAGCAGCTTGTGGGCGTCGAACTCTGGGGCCAACGTCCTGACTTTC. This codes for CASSLWASNSGANVLTF.

The chain joins TRBV5-4 to TRBJ2-7, with 7 bases matching TRBD1. CDR1 SGHNT and CDR2 YYREEE come from the germline V gene (reference sequence). The CDR3 is 13 residues long. Trimming cost V 4 bases and J 10 bases; bases outside gene matches: 11. CDR3: CASSLPGQLIQYF. The CDR3 DNA reads TGTGCCAGCAGCCTCCCGGGACAGCTTATCCAGTACTTC.

The chain couples TRBV19 to TRBJ2-5, with D perhaps matching TRBD1 or TRBD2 (5 bases each). The germline gives CDR1 LNHDA, CDR2 SQIVND (reference sequence). V was cut by 1 base and J by 5 bases, with 11 bases left in between. CDR3 length equals 14 residues. CDR3 sequence: CASSIGGNRETQYF. As DNA, the CDR3 is TGTGCCAGTAGTATAGGGGGGAATAGGGAGACCCAGTACTTC. The full variable domain, in which reference TRBV19 and TRBJ2-5 provide the parts outside the CDR3, is DGGITQSPKYLFRKEGQNVTLSCEQNLNHDAMYWYRQDPGQGLRLIYYSQIVNDFQKGDIAEGYSVSREKKESFPLTVTSAQKNPTAFYLCASSIGGNRETQYFGPGTRLLVL.

The CDR3 protein is CASSPNNNSPLHF. The CDR3 region has the DNA TGTGCCAGCAGTCCGAATAACAATTCACCCCTCCACTTT. This rearrangement joins TRBV6-5 to TRBJ1-6, with D unclear. This CDR3 region has 13 residues. The V end was cut by 5 bases, the J end by 7 bases, with 9 bases between. CDR1 is MNHEY, CDR2 SVGAGI, per germline.

The rearrangement joins TRBV4-2 to TRBJ1-6; no clear D gene. Germline V CDR1 and CDR2: LGHNA, YNFKEQ. The CDR3 extends over 15 amino acids. V was trimmed by 1 base and J by 2 bases, leaving 6 bases between them. This CDR3 is CASSQVWAYNSPLHF. In nucleotides, the CDR3 is TGTGCCAGCAGCCAAGTCTGGGCCTATAATTCACCCCTCCACTTT.

The chain is built from TRBV6-2 or TRBV6-3 and TRBJ1-5; 7 nucleotides line up with TRBD1. Germline V lookup: CDR1 MNHEY, CDR2 SVGEGT. V lost 0 bases to trimming and J lost 2 bases; unmatched junction nucleotides: 16. The CDR3 length is 20 residues. The CDR3 DNA reads TGTGCCAGCAGTTACTCGATTTCCGACAGGGAGACTATGGGCAATCAGCCCCAGCATTTT. It specifies CASSYSISDRETMGNQPQHF.

This clone was detected once. The rearrangement links TRBV19 to TRBJ2-1; 9 bases are a match to TRBD1. Germline lookup yields CDR1 LNHDA and CDR2 SQIVND (reference sequence). This CDR3 spans 17 amino acids. After removal of 3 bases from V and 2 bases from J, the junction contained 8 bases not matched to a gene. The DNA of the CDR3 is TGTGCCAGTAGTATCCCCGGGACAGGGAATCCCTACAATGAGCAGTTCTTC. Residues: CASSIPGTGNPYNEQFF.

J is TRBJ1-1 and V is TRBV18; perhaps TRBD1 as D (6 bases). The germline CDR1 and CDR2 sequences are KGHSH and LQKENI. Trimming pared 2 bases from V and 0 bases from J, leaving 7 bases between. CDR3 length: 14 residues. The CDR3 region has the DNA TGTGCCAGCTCACCAGGGGGGCTGAACACTGAAGCTTTCTTT. Translating it yields CASSPGGLNTEAFF.

The chain joins TRBV7-3 to TRBJ2-1; 7 positions match TRBD2. Germline values: CDR1 SGHTA, CDR2 FQGTGA. The CDR3 has 14 amino acids. With V trimmed by 11 bases and J by 3 bases, 10 bases remained unmatched. The CDR3 bases are TGTGCCTCAGCCCTTGGCGGGGGCTACAATGAGCAGTTCTTC. It encodes CASALGGGYNEQFF.

The genes are TRBV6-2 or TRBV6-3 and TRBJ2-7; D may correspond to TRBD1 or TRBD2 (5 bases each). The CDR3 extends over 14 amino acids. V lost 5 bases, J lost 3 bases, and 14 bases lay in between. In germline, CDR1 is MNHEY, CDR2 SVGEGT. CDR3 DNA sequence: TGTGCCAGCAGTCGGGACCTTCCAGGCTACGAGCAGTACTTC. Its protein product is CASSRDLPGYEQYF.

The chain uses TRBV4-2 and TRBJ2-3; 7 bases are shared with TRBD2. Trimming at V came to 1 base and at J to 6 bases, leaving 4 bases not matched to a gene. The CDR3 has 14 residues. The germline V gene encodes CDR1 LGHNA and CDR2 YNFKEQ. DNA for the CDR3: TGTGCCAGCAGCCAAGGGGGTAGCGGGGATACGCAGTATTTT. Its protein is CASSQGGSGDTQYF.

The rearrangement links TRBV9 to TRBJ1-3, with a possible D match to TRBD1 (6 bases). The CDR3 has 14 amino acids. Trimming took 4 bases from V and 1 from J, leaving 9 bases between them. In germline, CDR1 is SGDLS, CDR2 YYNGEE. CDR3 loop: CASSPDSSGNTIYF. The CDR3 bases are TGTGCCAGCAGCCCGGACAGTTCTGGAAACACCATATATTTT.

V and J are TRBV18 and TRBJ2-7; the D is unclear. The germline gives CDR1 KGHSH, CDR2 LQKENI. Trimming shortened V by 3 bases and J by 2 bases, and 11 bases separated the two germline ends. This CDR3 is built from 14 residues. The CDR3 coding sequence is TGTGCCAGCTCACCCGCCGGACCGACCTACGAGCAGTACTTC. Translation gives CASSPAGPTYEQYF.

The chain carries TRBV11-2 and TRBJ2-7, with D possibly matching TRBD1 (5 bases). Trimming pared 0 bases from V and 3 bases from J, leaving 15 bases between. The CDR3 extends over 16 amino acids. In germline, CDR1 is SGHAT, CDR2 FQNNGV. The CDR3 loop reads CASSLDQGVWNYEQYF. CDR3 nucleotide sequence: TGTGCCAGCAGCTTAGATCAGGGCGTATGGAACTACGAGCAGTACTTC.

The chain couples TRBV10-3 to TRBJ2-2; 7 bases are shared with TRBD2. The trim removed 7 bases at V and 6 bases at J, leaving 5 bases unmatched. CDR1 ENHRY and CDR2 SYGVKD come from the germline V gene. The CDR3 is 13 amino acids. The CDR3 DNA sequence: TGTGCCATCACGGGGGGTGTGGCCGGGGAGCTGTTTTTT. Amino acid sequence: CAITGGVAGELFF.

The chain combines TRBV5-8 with TRBJ1-3; no firm D call. With 0 bases removed from V and 3 bases from J, the gap between germline ends came to 4 bases. The germline V gene has CDR1 SGHTS and CDR2 YDEGEE. This CDR3 region has 13 residues. The CDR3 DNA sequence: TGTGCCAGCAGCTTGGTCTTTGGAAACACCATATATTTT. Translation gives CASSLVFGNTIYF.

This clone was observed once. V is TRBV5-6 and J is TRBJ2-7; possibly TRBD2 for D (6 bases). The CDR3 consists of 16 residues. The germline V gene encodes CDR1 SGHDT and CDR2 YYEEEE. The germline V and J ends were trimmed by 4 bases and 0 bases, with 17 bases remaining between them. The CDR3 region is CASSRRTTRFSYEQYF. The CDR3 nucleotides are TGTGCCAGCAGCCGCAGGACTACCCGGTTCTCCTACGAGCAGTACTTC.

The V and J genes are TRBV3-1 (or the pseudogene TRBV3-2) and TRBJ2-5, with 7 bases that match TRBD2. CDR1 is LGHDT and CDR2 is YNNKEL in the germline V gene (reference sequence). Trimming cost V 0 bases and J 12 bases; bases outside gene matches: 1. The CDR3 runs to 11 residues. In DNA, the CDR3 is TGTGCCAGCAGCCAAGAGCTAGCGGAGTACTTC. Translated: CASSQELAEYF.

The CDR3 spells CASSPTSGTPVNGFF. As DNA, the CDR3 is TGTGCCAGCAGCCCGACCTCGGGGACGCCTGTGAATGGTTTCTTT. This chain connects TRBV3-1 (or the pseudogene TRBV3-2) to TRBJ1-1; possibly TRBD1 for D (5 bases). The CDR3 is made up of 15 amino acids. CDR1 is LGHDT and CDR2 is YNNKEL in the germline V gene (reference sequence). Between the trimmed V and J ends, which lost 4 bases and 13 bases, there was a span of 25 bases.

This clone was seen more than once but under ten times. J is TRBJ2-5 and V is TRBV5-1, with 8 positions matching TRBD2. V gave up 5 bases and J gave up 4 bases; unmatched junction bases: 16. The CDR3 has 17 residues. Germline lookup yields CDR1 SGHRS and CDR2 YFSETQ. CDR3 region: CASRRAGDLGPRETQYF. The CDR3 DNA reads as TGCGCCAGCAGACGAGCGGGAGACCTCGGACCCCGAGAGACCCAGTACTTC.

The V call is TRBV6-1, the J call TRBJ2-7, with D perhaps TRBD1 (5 bases). The V end was cut by 3 bases, the J end by 4 bases, with 10 bases between. Germline values: CDR1 MNHNS, CDR2 SASEGT. The CDR3 has 13 amino acids. CDR3 sequence: CASSEAGLYEQYF. Written as DNA, the CDR3 is TGTGCCAGCAGTGAGGCAGGGTTGTACGAGCAGTACTTC.